This T cell receptor (beta chain) was observed in a study of T cell responses to AZD1222 COVID-19 vaccine (dated by TCRdb to 2020 to 2023). Background on the whole study: AZD1222 recipients with second doses at about 4 weeks or about 12 weeks were pooled, because spike-specific TCR depth and breadth did not differ between schedules. TCR sequencing was performed for approximately 240 trial participants, of whom roughly 200 were given two doses of AZD1222 and around 25 were given two doses of MenACWY control vaccine. Enrollment into the trials was organized by age into subgroups of 18-55, 56-69 and 70-plus years, and those subgroups contained roughly 140, 27 and 60 TCR-sequenced participants, respectively.

The CDR3 regions of human TCRbeta chains were analyzed by immunosequencing. The study's processing was this. Repertoire TCRs were checked for matches against a reference library of SARS-CoV-2-specific TCRs that had been generated using the MIRA antigen-specificity platform. Breadth was defined as the fraction of unique TCRs that were SARS-CoV-2-associated, and depth was defined as the fraction of total T cells that were SARS-CoV-2-associated. Each spike-specific TCR was assigned to its reactive spike region and to a CD4 or CD8 class using the MIRA data. Log10-transformed breadth and depth values were compared by one-way ANOVA with Sidak's multiple comparisons tests. TCRdb's version of the immuneACCESS table is confined to in-frame rearrangements and falls short of the full clone set. An unresolved V gene accounts for under half of the shortfall where checked; the remainder is of unknown origin. The V and J calls and clone size are taken from that table; D and trimming were inferred from the DNA. Counted in this sample were some 130,000 clones; 88% of them appeared once. The ten largest clones represent 7.6% of the sample.

This specimen's time point label, interpreted: baseline before first vaccination. Vaccinee samples were obtained from the UK trials COV001 and COV002, which included a single-blind randomized controlled phase 2/3 trial of AZD1222 (ChAdOx1 nCoV-19) in healthy adults. For TCRbeta chain sequencing, PBMC samples from trial participants were taken at day 0 and at day 28 after the second dose. The study at large found these results: In the small 56-69-year group, the increase in depth fell short of significance, most likely because of low power. Epitopes outside the regions mutated in the B.1.351 and B.1.1.7 variants were reportedly recognized by nearly half of the unique spike-specific TCRs. Participants were mostly white British, with more females than males. The authors suggested clonal diversity may have been underestimated. Vaccine-associated CD4 TCRs spanned the whole spike protein, with dominant responses in regions 160-218 and 743-854. Conclusions about previously exposed vaccinees are limited, since just 5 to 7 AZD1222 recipients were seropositive for SARS-CoV-2 at baseline. Because no day 14 peak-response samples were available, repertoires were characterized only after the peak T cell response. After two AZD1222 doses, both the breadth and the depth of spike-specific TCRs were significantly higher than at day 0 and than in MenACWY recipients.

In the germline V gene (reference sequence), CDR1 corresponds to SGHNT and CDR2 to YYREEE. V loses 6 bases of germline sequence and J loses 1 base, and the interval between the two ends is 13 bases. There are 14 amino acids in the CDR3, from cysteine to phenylalanine inclusive. Only the CDR3 DNA is retained, 42 bases long and in frame from the first base. A remark on this clone: The clone's antigen remains unknown. Per-nucleotide qualities are absent, and no much larger clonotype sits a single base away.

The chain employs TRBV5-4 and TRBJ1-1; the D gene is not confidently resolved. This specimen consisted of peripheral blood, obtained on day 0 of AZD1222 vaccination. The TCR comes from an adult in good health. The CDR3 amino acid sequence is: CASTPRGRNTEAFF. The bases read TGTGCCAGCACCCCTCGAGGTAGGAACACTGAAGCTTTCTTT.